One sample yielded the 10 T cell receptor beta chains listed below, sequenced in a study of blood T cell repertoires in COVID-19. The protocol was immunoSEQ multiplex PCR, while the TCRdb copy is restricted to in-frame clones and leaves out a portion. This sample yields under 300,000 clones, of which around 89% are seen a single time; roughly 10% belongs to the top ten. Sequencing used PBMCs or T cells enriched from blood (not recorded which). Source of these receptors: a man aged 40-49 years who had recovered from COVID-19.

V and J are TRBV27 and TRBJ2-1, with 7 bases identical to TRBD1. This CDR3 is built from 15 residues. The germline CDR1 and CDR2 sequences are MNHEY and SMNVEV (reference sequence). The V and J ends lost 5 bases and 4 bases, in that order; junction bases with no gene match: 8. CDR3 nucleotides: TGTGCCAGCAGTCTATGGGACAGACCGTACAATGAGCAGTTCTTC. Translation: CASSLWDRPYNEQFF.

The J gene is TRBJ1-2, the V gene TRBV4-2, with D possibly TRBD1 on 5 matching bases. Trimming cost V 1 base and J 7 bases, with 10 bases left between them. Germline values: CDR1 LGHNA, CDR2 YNFKEQ. The CDR3 spans 13 residues. CDR3 nucleotide sequence: TGTGCCAGCAGCCAAGGGACAATTGTTGGCTACACCTTC. Protein: CASSQGTIVGYTF.

This chain links TRBV3-1 (or the pseudogene TRBV3-2) with TRBJ2-7; tentatively, D is TRBD1 (6 bases). The CDR3 sequence is 14 residues long. V lost 3 bases to trimming and J lost 0 bases, with 9 bases between them. CDR1 and CDR2 (germline): LGHDT, YNNKEL (reference sequence). This chain's CDR3 is CASSHPTGSYEQYF. For the CDR3, the DNA is TGTGCCAGCAGCCACCCGACAGGCTCCTACGAGCAGTACTTC.

The chain links TRBV6-5 to TRBJ1-3; a weak D match, TRBD1 (5 bases). Germline-derived CDR1 and CDR2 are MNHEY and SVGAGI. V lost 1 base and J lost 4, with 11 bases in between. This CDR3 is built from 15 residues. The CDR3 loop is CASSYLGRVGNTIYF. As DNA, the CDR3 is TGTGCCAGCAGTTACTTGGGCAGGGTGGGAAACACCATATATTTT.

The chain uses TRBV2 and TRBJ2-5, with D unclear. The ends were cut back, 1 base at V and 1 base at J, with 4 bases in the middle. CDR3 length equals 13 residues. Germline-derived CDR1 and CDR2 are SNHLY and FYNNEI. The CDR3 sequence: CASSEVSQETQYF. The CDR3, as DNA: TGTGCCAGCAGTGAAGTCAGCCAAGAGACCCAGTACTTC.

The V and J genes are TRBV14 and TRBJ2-7; D is perhaps TRBD1 (5 bases). CDR3 length: 14 residues. V lost 3 bases to trimming and J lost 0 bases, with 9 bases between them. CDR1 and CDR2 (germline): SGHDN, FVKESK. CDR3 loop: CASSQGGHSYEQYF. In nucleotides, the CDR3 is TGTGCCAGCAGCCAGGGCGGACACTCCTACGAGCAGTACTTC. The full variable domain, with the rest looked up from reference TRBV14 and TRBJ2-7, is EAGVTQFPSHSVIEKGQTVTLRCDPISGHDNLYWYRRVMGKEIKFLLHFVKESKQDESGMPNNRFLAERTGGTYSTLKVQPAELEDSGVYFCASSQGGHSYEQYFGPGTRLTVT.

The J gene is TRBJ2-3, the V gene TRBV7-3; a weak D match, TRBD2 (5 bases). CDR1 is SGHTA, CDR2 FQGTGA, per germline. The CDR3 is 15 amino acids. V shed 4 bases and J shed 2 bases, with 13 bases lying between them. CDR3 sequence reads: CASSWGDFDTDTQYF. The CDR3 bases are TGTGCCAGCAGCTGGGGAGATTTTGACACAGATACGCAGTATTTT. Full variable domain (rest looked up from reference TRBV7-3 and TRBJ2-3): GAGVSQTPSNKVTEKGKYVELRCDPISGHTALYWYRQSLGQGPEFLIYFQGTGAADDSGLPNDRFFAVRPEGSVSTLKIQRTERGDSAVYLCASSWGDFDTDTQYFGPGTRLTVL.

The genes are TRBV12-3 or TRBV12-4 and TRBJ2-2; unclear D gene. V gave up 8 bases and J gave up 5 bases, with 12 bases separating them. The CDR3 is 13 residues long. CDR3 bases: TGTGCCAGCCTCCAGGTCGAGACCGGGGAGCTGTTTTTT. Amino acids: CASLQVETGELFF.

This clone was observed once. This sequence joins TRBV5-5 and TRBJ1-5; D uncertain. The germline CDR1 and CDR2 sequences are SGHKS and YYEKEE (reference sequence). CDR3 length: 16 residues. Trimming removed 4 bases at V and 3 bases at J, with 17 bases between. CDR3 loop: CASSRHRQLNNQPQHF. The DNA for the CDR3 is TGTGCCAGCAGCCGACACCGACAACTTAACAATCAGCCCCAGCATTTT.

The rearrangement links TRBV5-6 to TRBJ2-1, with 9 bases matching TRBD1. In germline, CDR1 is SGHDT, CDR2 YYEEEE. The CDR3 sequence is 13 residues long. Unmatched junction bases numbered 2, after V lost 3 bases and J lost 7 bases. DNA for the CDR3: TGTGCCAGCAGCTGGGGGACAGGGAATGAGCAGTTCTTC. The encoded protein is CASSWGTGNEQFF.